The 18 T cell receptor beta chains below come from one sample, sequenced in a study of blood T cells in healthy people across ages. Primed by a sample-barcoded 5' primer and a J-beta primer mix, a second PCR proceeded for about 6 to 11 cycles. TCRdb redid the calling of the 5' RACE reads with MiXCR, one entry per CDR3 protein. The sample gives about 680,000 distinct CDR3 sequences, over 45% of which show up once; around a third is in the top ten. Sequenced input: blood. These receptors were taken from a woman aged 60-75 years in good health.

The gene calls are TRBV7-2 and TRBJ2-7; tentatively, D is TRBD2 (6 bases). Germline CDR1 SGHTA, CDR2 FQGNSA. The CDR3 loop spans 13 amino acids. Trimming pared 5 bases from V and 3 bases from J, leaving 11 bases between. In DNA form, the CDR3 reads TGTGCCAGCAGCGGGCGGGGAAACTACGAGCAGTACTTC. Translating it yields CASSGRGNYEQYF.

This clonotype was seen a handful of times. The chain joins TRBV7-3 to TRBJ2-1, with D perhaps matching TRBD2 (6 bases). CDR3 length: 16 amino acids. Trimming pared 3 bases from V and 9 bases from J, leaving 21 bases between. The V gene's germline CDR1 is SGHTA and CDR2 FQGTGA. Written as DNA, the CDR3 is TGTGCCAGCAGCTTTGGGGGAACGGGAGCCCTCCGTGAGCAGTTCTTC. As protein: CASSFGGTGALREQFF.

In this sample, this clonotype turned up a few times. The chain has TRBV7-6 and TRBJ2-1; maybe TRBD2 (5 bases). The CDR3 consists of 15 residues. The germline V and J ends were trimmed by 5 bases and 3 bases, with 14 bases remaining between them. Germline V gene sequence: CDR1 SGHVS, CDR2 FNYEAQ. The CDR3 DNA sequence: TGTGCCAGCAGCCCACGGAGCGGATACTACAATGAGCAGTTCTTC. It encodes CASSPRSGYYNEQFF.

The chain is built from TRBV2 and TRBJ1-5; 8 nucleotides align to TRBD1. This CDR3 contains 15 residues. V gave up 6 bases and J gave up 7 bases; unmatched junction bases: 11. Looked up from germline, CDR1 is SNHLY and CDR2 is FYNNEI. The CDR3 DNA sequence: TGTGCCAGCAGCCGGGACCGGGCAGGGGGCCAGCCCCAGCATTTT. This translates into CASSRDRAGGQPQHF.

The CDR3 sequence: CASSSDMFNQPQHF. The DNA of the CDR3 is TGTGCCAGCAGCTCAGACATGTTCAATCAGCCCCAGCATTTT. The rearrangement joins TRBV7-9 to TRBJ1-5, with no clear D. V lost 4 bases and J lost 3, with 10 bases in between. This CDR3 is built from 14 residues. CDR1 is SEHNR and CDR2 is FQNEAQ in the germline V gene (reference sequence). The variable domain in full, with the rest retrieved from reference TRBV7-9 and TRBJ1-5, is DTGVSQNPRHKITKRGQNVTFRCDPISEHNRLYWYRQTLGQGPEFLTYFQNEAQLEKSRLLSDRFSAERPKGSFSTLEIQRTEQGDSAMYLCASSSDMFNQPQHFGDGTRLSIL.

The chain has TRBV4-1 and TRBJ2-1, with 8 bases matching TRBD2. Trimming took 2 bases from V and 6 from J; bases not matched to a gene: 12. Germline lookup yields CDR1 MGHRA and CDR2 YSYEKL. This CDR3 comprises 17 residues. CDR3 DNA sequence: TGCGCCAGCAGCCAAATAGGATCAGTAGCGGGGAGCAATGAGCAGTTCTTC. As protein: CASSQIGSVAGSNEQFF.

The chain joins TRBV7-2 to TRBJ2-5; possible D gene TRBD2, 6 bases. Per germline, CDR1 SGHTA and CDR2 FQGNSA. The CDR3 extends over 14 amino acids. Trimming took off 3 bases at V and 5 bases at J, with 13 bases between the two ends. The CDR3 DNA reads TGTGCCAGCAGCTTCTCAAACGGAGGGGAGACCCAGTACTTC. As protein: CASSFSNGGETQYF.

The CDR3 sequence: CASSPLLKTVETQYF. CDR3 in DNA: TGCGCCAGCAGCCCACTCCTTAAAACGGTAGAGACCCAGTACTTC. The rearrangement links TRBV5-1 to TRBJ2-5; D unresolved. The CDR3 covers 15 residues. Germline V gene data show CDR1 as SGHRS and CDR2 as YFSETQ. Between the trimmed V and J ends, which lost 4 bases and 4 bases, there was a span of 17 bases.

This clonotype was picked up a small number of times. The chain has TRBV9 and TRBJ1-2; D possibly corresponds to TRBD1 (5 bases). The germline V and J ends were trimmed by 7 bases and 6 bases, with 22 bases remaining between them. The CDR3 is 15 amino acids. The V gene's germline CDR1 is SGDLS and CDR2 YYNGEE. The CDR3 sequence: CASARRHGGSDGYTF. In nucleotides, the CDR3 is TGTGCCAGCGCCCGGCGTCATGGGGGGTCTGATGGCTACACCTTC.

The chain employs TRBV7-2 and TRBJ1-1, with D maybe TRBD1 (6 bases). The V end was cut by 4 bases, the J end by 5 bases, with 11 bases between. Germline V gene data show CDR1 as SGHTA and CDR2 as FQGNSA. The CDR3 extends over 13 amino acids. The CDR3 DNA reads as TGTGCCAGCAGCTCCAACAGGGTTACTGAAGCTTTCTTT. Its protein is CASSSNRVTEAFF.

V and J are TRBV20-1 and TRBJ2-4, with 9 bases matching TRBD1. The J call is doubtful: the DNA matches TRBJ2-7 better. The CDR3 is 15 amino acids. In germline, CDR1 is DFQATT, CDR2 SNEGSKA (reference sequence). CDR3 nucleotides: TGCAGTGCTAGAGGGTCGAGGACAGGGGCCTACGAGCAGTACTTC. This translates into CSARGSRTGAYEQYF.

Only a few counts were recorded for this clonotype. The V and J genes are TRBV12-3 or TRBV12-4 and TRBJ2-3; TRBD2 matches at 10 bases. This CDR3 comprises 15 residues. After removal of 10 bases from V and 3 bases from J, the junction contained 10 bases not matched to a gene. The CDR3 here is CANVLTSGNTDTQYF. CDR3 DNA sequence: TGTGCCAACGTTCTTACTAGCGGGAATACAGATACGCAGTATTTT.

The rearrangement joins TRBV9 to TRBJ2-5, with D perhaps matching TRBD1 or TRBD2 (7 bases each). The J call could be wrong; TRBJ2-1 is a better fit for the DNA end. The CDR3 totals 14 residues. Germline loops: CDR1 SGDLS, CDR2 YYNGEE. CDR3 region: CASSVTGREETQFF. DNA for the CDR3: TGTGCCAGCAGCGTGACAGGGAGGGAAGAGACCCAGTTCTTC.

The CDR3 nucleotides read TGTGCCAGCAGCTCCGGGACAGGGCGCGGATCACCCCTCCACTTT. Amino acids: CASSSGTGRGSPLHF. The chain is built from TRBV7-2 and TRBJ1-6; 9 bases align to TRBD1. Germline lookup yields CDR1 SGHTA and CDR2 FQGNSA. V trimming: 4 bases; J trimming: 10 bases; junction bases outside the gene matches: 8. The length of the CDR3 is 15 residues. Looking up the rest from reference TRBV7-2 and TRBJ1-6 gives the full variable domain: GAGVSQSPSNKVTEKGKDVELRCDPISGHTALYWYRQSLGQGLEFLIYFQGNSAPDKSGLPSDRFSAERTGGSVSTLTIQRTQQEDSAVYLCASSSGTGRGSPLHFGNGTRLTVT.

This rearrangement joins TRBV27 to TRBJ1-6, with D possibly being TRBD1 (5 bases). Germline CDR1 MNHEY, CDR2 SMNVEV (reference sequence). This CDR3 spans 16 amino acids. The V and J ends lost 4 bases and 6 bases respectively, with 16 bases between them. In nucleotides, the CDR3 is TGTGCCAGCAGTTGGGCAGAGGGGCTTGGTAATTCACCCCTCCACTTT. Translation gives CASSWAEGLGNSPLHF.

The rearrangement joins TRBV6-2 or TRBV6-3 to TRBJ2-3; D remains ambiguous. The CDR3 spans 13 residues. The germline CDR1 and CDR2 sequences are MNHEY and SVGEGT. V lost 3 bases and J lost 2, with 6 bases in between. The CDR3 DNA is TGTGCCAGCAGTTATATGGTCACAGATACGCAGTATTTT. Its translation is CASSYMVTDTQYF.

This clonotype came up many times. The V and J genes are TRBV2 and TRBJ2-5; 8 bases align to TRBD2. The germline CDR1 and CDR2 sequences are SNHLY and FYNNEI. The CDR3 runs to 14 residues. Germline trimming cut 5 bases from V and 3 bases from J; bases unmatched to any gene: 5. The CDR3 reads CASSLSSGKETQYF. CDR3 coding DNA: TGTGCCAGCAGTCTAAGTAGCGGGAAAGAGACCCAGTACTTC.

The chain links TRBV7-9 to TRBJ1-1; the match to TRBD1 covers 7 bases. Per the germline V gene, CDR1 is SEHNR and CDR2 is FQNEAQ (reference sequence). Germline trimming cut 5 bases from V and 3 bases from J; bases unmatched to any gene: 9. This CDR3 is built from 15 residues. The CDR3 reads CASSNRQGSDTEAFF. CDR3 bases: TGTGCCAGCAGCAACCGACAGGGATCGGACACTGAAGCTTTCTTT.